This T cell receptor beta chain was obtained from a study of T-cell memory formation after mild COVID-19. With V trimmed by 9 bases and J by 2 bases, 3 bases remained unmatched. The CDR3 consists of 12 residues. The V gene's germline CDR1 is SNHLY and CDR2 FYNNEI. TCRdb analysed the 5' RACE reads with MiXCR anew, one entry per CDR3 protein. Counted here are 140,000 or so distinct CDR3 sequences, 14% occurring once; the ten biggest clones make up about 27%. This chain links TRBV2 with TRBJ1-2, with 7 bases aligning to TRBD1. Sequenced sample: PBMCs or a T cell subset sorted from them (not recorded which). The origin of this receptor is an adult woman who had mild COVID-19 (a few samples of this study predate the infection). Cell type and time point are not known. Written as DNA, the CDR3 is TGTGCCAGTGACAGGGACAACTATGGCTACACCTTC. It translates to CASDRDNYGYTF.